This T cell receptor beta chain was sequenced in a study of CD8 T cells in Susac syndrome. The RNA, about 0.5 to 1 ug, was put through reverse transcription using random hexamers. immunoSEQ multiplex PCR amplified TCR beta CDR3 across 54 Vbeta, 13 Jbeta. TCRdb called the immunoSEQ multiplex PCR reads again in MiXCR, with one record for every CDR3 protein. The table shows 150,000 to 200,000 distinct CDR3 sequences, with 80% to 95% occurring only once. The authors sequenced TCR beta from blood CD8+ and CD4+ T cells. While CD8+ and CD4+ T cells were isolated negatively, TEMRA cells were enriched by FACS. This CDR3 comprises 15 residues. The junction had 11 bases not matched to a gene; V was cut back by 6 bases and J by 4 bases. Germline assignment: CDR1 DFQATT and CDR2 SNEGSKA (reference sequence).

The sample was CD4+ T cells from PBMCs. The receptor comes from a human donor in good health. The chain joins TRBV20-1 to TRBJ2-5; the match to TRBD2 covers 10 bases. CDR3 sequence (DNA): TGCAGTGCACTTTCCCCCCAGCGGGGGGGAGAGACCCAGTACTTC. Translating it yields CSALSPQRGGETQYF.